A selection of T cell receptor beta chains follows, all from one sample in a study of early T cells in non-severe SARS-CoV-2 infection. Each CDR3 protein gets one entry after TCRdb re-called the 5' RACE reads with MiXCR. The sample lists tens of thousands of distinct CDR3 sequences, roughly 5% occurring once. Sequencing was done on a sample of whole blood. These receptors were taken from an adult who was a healthcare worker with PCR-confirmed SARS-CoV-2 infection or an uninfected control (not recorded which). Both conserved end residues are part of each CDR3. The D gene is left open where the match is weak. The size entry is marked missing in some rows and otherwise reads once, few, many or a size class.

>few|-|TRBV6-4
CASSVSYNSPLHF
>many|-|TRBV7-9
CASSTGEKLFF
>many|TRBD1|TRBV5-4
CASSSPDRDSNEQFF
>few|TRBD1|TRBV30
CAWSETGVTDTQYF
>many|-|TRBV15
CATSLLGGTDTQYF
>many|-|TRBV2
CASRATGLPYEQYF
>many|-|TRBV27
CASTKDRSGSPLHF
>many|-|TRBV30
CAWSSGNYGYTF
>many|TRBD1|TRBV6-6
CASSTGTGGVPWEKLFF
>-|-|TRBV6-5
CASKGQVNQPQHF
>many|-|TRBV6-6
CASSYGAAQYF
>many|-|TRBV11-2
CASSRRSLREPGIDEQFF
>many|TRBD1|TRBV7-9
CASSPGTGDSPLHF
>many|TRBD1|TRBV29-1
CSVDRGPYEQYF
>few|TRBD1|TRBV5-1
CASSLYGTASSGANVLTF
>-|TRBD1|TRBV11-2
CASSARQGNSPLHF
>many|-|TRBV7-9
CASSLARQFSKLFF
>many|TRBD2|TRBV7-7
CATLARGTGELFF
>-|-|TRBV30
CAWNLLGGLFYTF
>-|-|TRBV4-1
CASSQTGTGTRYGYTF
>many|-|TRBV7-2
CASSFQATDTQYF
>many|-|TRBV5-1
CASSLGAGPQETQYF
>few|TRBD1|TRBV30
CAWSWDRNYEQYF
>many|TRBD1|TRBV2
CASSKDRAGDQPQHF
>-|TRBD1|TRBV20-1
CSASPPDRVEAFF
>many|-|TRBV7-2
CASSLAHQKGDEQFF
>many|-|TRBV6-4
CASNRVGADGTPNTGELFF
>many|TRBD2|TRBV7-8
CASSLAGLAGDHLHF
>many|-|TRBV10-2
CASSPRRLGGTDTQYF
>many|-|TRBV5-1
CASSLAPGTSRGVQFF
>few|-|TRBV12-3/TRBV12-4
CASSFGHPDYEQYF
>many|-|TRBV11-2
CASSLEARGRRDEQFF
>many|TRBD2|TRBV3-1
CASSQERGLAPSSYEQYF
>many|TRBD1|TRBV30
CAWSEDRVTEAFF
>many|-|TRBV6-2/TRBV6-3
CASSPSHTGEQFF
>many|TRBD1|TRBV3-1
CASSGTGGWDEQFF
>many|TRBD1|TRBV11-2
CASSLVGQGFTETQYF
>many|TRBD1|TRBV11-2
CASSLGTGGIEQYF
>few|TRBD1|TRBV12-3/TRBV12-4
CASRDRGSNNSPLHF
>few|-|TRBV9
CASSGGGREGNEQFF
>-|-|TRBV7-9
CASSLHSGVETQYF
>few|-|TRBV12-3/TRBV12-4
CASTSFPSNTEAFF
>many|-|TRBV20-1
CSARARPETQYF
>-|TRBD1|TRBV4-1
CASSQEGRGLGSPLHF
>few|-|TRBV20-1
CSALQGVTEAFF
>many|-|TRBV30
CAWSSNYGYTF
>-|TRBD2|TRBV11-2
CASSLGASGRTDTQYF
>few|-|TRBV7-9
CASSPAPGPQETQYF
>many|TRBD2|TRBV11-3
CASSPSLAGVADTQYF
>many|-|TRBV11-2
CASSLDRKFGDRYYGYTF